This T cell receptor (beta chain) was captured in a study of T cells expressing NK-cell markers. Overall study context: Within the sequenced cohort of eight donors, seven exhibited HCMV seropositivity and one was seronegative.

TCRdb reprocessed the 5' RACE reads and keeps a single row for each CDR3 protein, giving no DNA. The repertoire shows 200,000 to 300,000 distinct CDR3 sequences; the top ten hold 0.39%. Study results and limitations: There were a handful of donors in whom these clonotypes also led the CD3+CD56-NKG2C+ fraction. Dominant NKG2C+ clonotypes accounted for about 1.0-8% of CD8+ T cells in six donors.

For this clonotype: What it recognizes is unknown.

The CDR3 sequence is 15 residues long. Germline assignment: CDR1 SGHAT and CDR2 FQNNGV. The material sequenced was blood T cells: a sorted CD56 or NKG2C T cell subset, CD4+ or CD8+ T cells, or bulk PBMC T cells (not recorded which). This clonotype was sampled from a man aged 18-30 years in good health. The V gene is TRBV11-2, the J gene TRBJ2-1; the TCRdb D gene call, TRBD2, has no DNA to confirm it. The CDR3 spells CASSLPSGRYIEQFF.